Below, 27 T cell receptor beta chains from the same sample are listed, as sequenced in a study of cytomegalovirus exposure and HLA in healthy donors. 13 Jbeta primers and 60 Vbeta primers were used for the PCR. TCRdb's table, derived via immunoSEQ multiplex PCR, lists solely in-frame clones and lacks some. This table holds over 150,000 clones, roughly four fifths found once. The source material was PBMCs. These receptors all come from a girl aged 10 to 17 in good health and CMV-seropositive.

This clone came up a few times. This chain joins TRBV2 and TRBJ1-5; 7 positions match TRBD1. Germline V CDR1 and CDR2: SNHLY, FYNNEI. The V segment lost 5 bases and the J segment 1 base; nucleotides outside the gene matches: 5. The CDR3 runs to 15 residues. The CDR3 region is CASSHTGASNQPQHF. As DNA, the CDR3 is TGTGCCAGCAGTCACACAGGGGCAAGCAATCAGCCCCAGCATTTT. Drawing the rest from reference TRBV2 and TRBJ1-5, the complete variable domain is EPEVTQTPSHQVTQMGQEVILRCVPISNHLYFYWYRQILGQKVEFLVSFYNNEISEKSEIFDDQFSVERPDGSNFTLKIRSTKLEDSAMYFCASSHTGASNQPQHFGDGTRLSIL.

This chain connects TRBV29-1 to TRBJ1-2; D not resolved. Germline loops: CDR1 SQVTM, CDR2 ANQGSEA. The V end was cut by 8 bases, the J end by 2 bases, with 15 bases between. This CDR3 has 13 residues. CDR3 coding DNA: TGCAGCTTCACTAAGGGAGGGAACTATGGCTACACCTTC. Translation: CSFTKGGNYGYTF.

CDR3 residues: CASSPGTSVYEQYF. CDR3 bases: TGTGCCAGCAGTCCGGGGACTAGCGTCTACGAGCAGTACTTC. The genes are TRBV6-6 and TRBJ2-7; 10 nucleotides agree with TRBD2. Germline loops: CDR1 MNHNY, CDR2 SVGAGI (reference sequence). The CDR3 has 14 amino acids. J gave up 3 bases and V 5 bases, and 4 bases lay outside the gene matches.

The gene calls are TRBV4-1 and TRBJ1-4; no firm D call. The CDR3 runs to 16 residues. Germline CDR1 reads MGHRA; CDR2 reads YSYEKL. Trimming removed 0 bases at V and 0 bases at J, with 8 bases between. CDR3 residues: CASSQDGGSTNEKLFF. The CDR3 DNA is TGCGCCAGCAGCCAAGACGGCGGCTCAACTAATGAAAAACTGTTTTTT.

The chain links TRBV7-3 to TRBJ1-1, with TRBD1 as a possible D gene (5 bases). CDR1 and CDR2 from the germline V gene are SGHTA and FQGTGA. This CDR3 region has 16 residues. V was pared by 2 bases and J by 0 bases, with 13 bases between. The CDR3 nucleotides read TGTGCCAGCAGCTTAGCAGGGCGAACCCTGAACACTGAAGCTTTCTTT. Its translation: CASSLAGRTLNTEAFF.

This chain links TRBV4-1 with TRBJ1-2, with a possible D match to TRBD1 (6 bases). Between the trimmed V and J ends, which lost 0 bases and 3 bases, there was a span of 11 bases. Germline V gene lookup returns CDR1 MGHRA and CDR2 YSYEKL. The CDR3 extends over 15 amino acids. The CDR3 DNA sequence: TGCGCCAGCAGCCAAGAGGGGGCGCGACACTATGGCTACACCTTC. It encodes CASSQEGARHYGYTF.

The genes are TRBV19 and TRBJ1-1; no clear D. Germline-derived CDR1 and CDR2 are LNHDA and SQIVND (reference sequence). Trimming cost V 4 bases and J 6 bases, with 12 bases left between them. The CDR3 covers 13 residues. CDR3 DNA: TGTGCCAGTAGTAGGGGAGGGAAGGCTGAAGCTTTCTTT. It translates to CASSRGGKAEAFF.

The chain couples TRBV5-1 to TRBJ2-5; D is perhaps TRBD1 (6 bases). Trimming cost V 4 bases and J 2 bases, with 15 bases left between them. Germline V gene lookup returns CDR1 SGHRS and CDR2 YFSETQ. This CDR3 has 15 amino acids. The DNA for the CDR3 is TGCGCCAGCAGCCTAATACAGGGCGGGCAAGAGACCCAGTACTTC. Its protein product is CASSLIQGGQETQYF.

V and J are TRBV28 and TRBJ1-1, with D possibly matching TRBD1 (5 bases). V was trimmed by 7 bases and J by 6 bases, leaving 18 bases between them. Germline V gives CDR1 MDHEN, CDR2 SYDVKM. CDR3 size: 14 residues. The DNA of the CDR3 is TGTGCCAGCACCGTCCCGGGGGGGAAAGCTGAAGCTTTCTTT. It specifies CASTVPGGKAEAFF.

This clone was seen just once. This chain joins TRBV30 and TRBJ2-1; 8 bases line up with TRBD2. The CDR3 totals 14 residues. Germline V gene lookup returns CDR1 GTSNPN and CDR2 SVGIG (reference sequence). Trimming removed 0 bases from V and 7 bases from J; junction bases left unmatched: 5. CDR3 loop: CAWSVQRGLNEQFF. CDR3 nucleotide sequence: TGTGCCTGGAGTGTTCAGCGGGGGCTAAATGAGCAGTTCTTC. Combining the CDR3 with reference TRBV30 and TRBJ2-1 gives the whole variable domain SQTIHQWPATLVQPVGSPLSLECTVEGTSNPNLYWYRQAAGRGLQLLFYSVGIGQISSEVPQNLSASRPQDRQFILSSKKLLLSDSGFYLCAWSVQRGLNEQFFGPGTRLTVL.

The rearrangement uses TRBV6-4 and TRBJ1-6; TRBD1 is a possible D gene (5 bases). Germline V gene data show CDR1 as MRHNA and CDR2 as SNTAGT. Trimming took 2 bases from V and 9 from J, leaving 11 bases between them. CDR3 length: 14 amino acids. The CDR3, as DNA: TGTGCCAGCAGTGACAGGGGTTGGGGTTCACCCCTCCACTTT. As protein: CASSDRGWGSPLHF.

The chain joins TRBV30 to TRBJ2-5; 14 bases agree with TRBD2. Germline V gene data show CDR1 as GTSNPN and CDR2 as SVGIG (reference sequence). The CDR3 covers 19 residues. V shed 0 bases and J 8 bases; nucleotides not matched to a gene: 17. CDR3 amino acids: CAWSVTRTSGGTYKKTQYF. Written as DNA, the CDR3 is TGTGCCTGGAGTGTAACCCGGACTAGCGGGGGGACTTACAAGAAAACCCAGTACTTC.

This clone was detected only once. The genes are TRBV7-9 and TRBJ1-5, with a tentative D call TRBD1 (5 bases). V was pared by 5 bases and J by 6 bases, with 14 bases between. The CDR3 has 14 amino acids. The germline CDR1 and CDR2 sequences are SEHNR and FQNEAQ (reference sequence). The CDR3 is CASSLTGGIQPQHF. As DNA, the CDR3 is TGTGCCAGCAGCCTAACGGGGGGGATTCAGCCCCAGCATTTT.

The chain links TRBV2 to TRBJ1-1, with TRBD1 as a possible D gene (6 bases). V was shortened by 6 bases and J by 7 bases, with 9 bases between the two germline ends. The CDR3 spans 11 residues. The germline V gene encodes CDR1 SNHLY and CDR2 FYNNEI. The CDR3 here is CASSVDSEAFF. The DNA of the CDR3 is TGTGCCAGCAGCGTGGACAGTGAAGCTTTCTTT.

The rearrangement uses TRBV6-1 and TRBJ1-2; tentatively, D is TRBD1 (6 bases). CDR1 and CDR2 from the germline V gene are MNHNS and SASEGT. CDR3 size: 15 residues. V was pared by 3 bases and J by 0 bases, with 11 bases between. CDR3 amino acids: CASSEPRTANYGYTF. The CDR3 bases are TGTGCCAGCAGTGAGCCTAGGACAGCTAACTATGGCTACACCTTC.

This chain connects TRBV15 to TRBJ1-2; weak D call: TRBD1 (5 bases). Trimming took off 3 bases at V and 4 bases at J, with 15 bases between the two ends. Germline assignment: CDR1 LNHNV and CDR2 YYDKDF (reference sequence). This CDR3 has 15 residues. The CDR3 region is CATSRLRGASYGYTF. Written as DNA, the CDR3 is TGTGCCACCAGCAGGTTACGTGGGGCGAGCTATGGCTACACCTTC.

The CDR3 here is CASSSQGYGEAFF. The CDR3 DNA follows: TGTGCCAGCTCATCCCAGGGTTATGGTGAAGCTTTCTTT. V is TRBV18 and J is TRBJ1-1; maybe TRBD1 (5 bases). Germline loops: CDR1 KGHSH, CDR2 LQKENI. CDR3 length equals 13 residues. Between the trimmed V and J ends, which lost 5 bases and 7 bases, there was a span of 14 bases.

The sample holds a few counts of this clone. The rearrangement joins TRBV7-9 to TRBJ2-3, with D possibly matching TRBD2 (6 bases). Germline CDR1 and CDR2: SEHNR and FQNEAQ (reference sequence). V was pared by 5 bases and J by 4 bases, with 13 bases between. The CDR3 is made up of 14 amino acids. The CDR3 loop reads CASSLGDFSDTQYF. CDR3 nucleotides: TGTGCCAGCAGCCTCGGGGACTTCTCAGATACGCAGTATTTT. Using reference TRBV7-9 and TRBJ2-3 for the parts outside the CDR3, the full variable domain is DTGVSQNPRHKITKRGQNVTFRCDPISEHNRLYWYRQTLGQGPEFLTYFQNEAQLEKSRLLSDRFSAERPKGSFSTLEIQRTEQGDSAMYLCASSLGDFSDTQYFGPGTRLTVL.

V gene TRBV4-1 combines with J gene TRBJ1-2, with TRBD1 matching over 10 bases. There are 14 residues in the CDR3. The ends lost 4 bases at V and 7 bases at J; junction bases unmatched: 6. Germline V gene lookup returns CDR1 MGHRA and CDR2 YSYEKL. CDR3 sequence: CASSREDRGFGYTF. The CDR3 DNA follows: TGCGCCAGCAGCCGGGAGGACAGGGGGTTTGGCTACACCTTC.

CDR3 in DNA: TGTGCCAGCAGCTTAGTCGGCCAGGTTGCAGAGACCCAGTACTTC. Translating it yields CASSLVGQVAETQYF. The rearrangement joins TRBV7-9 to TRBJ2-5, with D uncertain. From germline, CDR1 is SEHNR and CDR2 FQNEAQ (reference sequence). V lost 1 base and J lost 4, with 13 bases in between. The CDR3 totals 15 residues.

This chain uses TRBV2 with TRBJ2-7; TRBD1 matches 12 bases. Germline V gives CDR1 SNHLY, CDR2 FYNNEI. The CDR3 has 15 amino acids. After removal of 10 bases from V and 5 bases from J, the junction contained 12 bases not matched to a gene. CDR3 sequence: CATPGDRGQWNEQYF. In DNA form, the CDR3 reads TGTGCCACCCCTGGGGACAGGGGGCAATGGAACGAGCAGTACTTC.

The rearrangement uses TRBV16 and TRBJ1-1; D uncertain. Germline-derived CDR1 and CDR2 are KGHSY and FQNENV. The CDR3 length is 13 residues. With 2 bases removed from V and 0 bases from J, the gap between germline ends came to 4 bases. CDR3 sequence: CASSQAVNTEAFF. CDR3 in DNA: TGTGCCAGCAGCCAAGCGGTGAACACTGAAGCTTTCTTT.

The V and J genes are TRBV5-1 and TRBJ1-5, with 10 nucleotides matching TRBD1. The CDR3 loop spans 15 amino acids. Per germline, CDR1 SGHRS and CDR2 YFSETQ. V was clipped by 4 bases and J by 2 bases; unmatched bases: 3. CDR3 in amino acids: CASSRGTGGNQPQHF. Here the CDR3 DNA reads TGCGCCAGCAGCAGGGGGACAGGGGGCAATCAGCCCCAGCATTTT.

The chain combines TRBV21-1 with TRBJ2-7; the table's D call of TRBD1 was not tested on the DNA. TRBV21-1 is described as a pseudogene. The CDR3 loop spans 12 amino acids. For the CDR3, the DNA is TGTGCCGGCTTACAGGGGGCGCGCGAGCAGTACTTC. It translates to CAGLQGAREQYF.

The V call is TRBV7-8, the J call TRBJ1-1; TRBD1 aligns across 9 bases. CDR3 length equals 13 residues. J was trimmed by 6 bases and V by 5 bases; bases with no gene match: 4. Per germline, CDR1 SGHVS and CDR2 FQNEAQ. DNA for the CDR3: TGTGCCAGCAGCATGGACAGGGGCGCTGAAGCTTTCTTT. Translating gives CASSMDRGAEAFF. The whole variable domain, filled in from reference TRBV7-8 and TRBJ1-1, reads GAGVSQSPRYKVAKRGQDVALRCDPISGHVSLFWYQQALGQGPEFLTYFQNEAQLDKSGLPSDRFFAERPEGSVSTLKIQRTQQEDSAVYLCASSMDRGAEAFFGQGTRLTVV.

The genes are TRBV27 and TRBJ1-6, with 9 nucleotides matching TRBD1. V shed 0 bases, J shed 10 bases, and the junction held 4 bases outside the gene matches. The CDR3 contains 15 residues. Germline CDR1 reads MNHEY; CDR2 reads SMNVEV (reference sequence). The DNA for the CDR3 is TGTGCCAGCAGTTTATCGAGACAGGGGGACTCACCCCTCCACTTT. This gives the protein CASSLSRQGDSPLHF.

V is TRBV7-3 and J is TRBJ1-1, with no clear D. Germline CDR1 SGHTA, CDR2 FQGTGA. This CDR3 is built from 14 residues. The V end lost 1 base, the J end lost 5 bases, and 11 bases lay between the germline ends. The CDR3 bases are TGTGCCAGCAGCTTAAAGGCTGGCGGTACTGAAGCTTTCTTT. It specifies CASSLKAGGTEAFF.